Listed here are 16 T cell receptor beta chains from one sample, sequenced in a study of graft-versus-host responses after intestinal transplantation (dated by TCRdb to the early 2020s). These TCRs' antigens remain unknown. Libraries were prepared through the immunoSEQ multiplex PCR assay. As stored in TCRdb, this immuneACCESS dataset retains in-frame rearrangements with V and J assigned. A fraction of the clones does not appear; measured against another copy, unresolved V genes explain less than half of the discrepancy, and the remainder lacks a known reason. The sample records over 55,000 clones, about nine tenths of which are singletons. Roughly 1.3% of the sample rests with the top ten. The label giving this sample's time point can be read as: cells obtained before transplantation from donor or recipient. The sample here was unstimulated CD8+ T cells sorted from spleen or lymph node cells, taken before intestinal transplant. The receptor source for this set is a human donor who received an intestinal transplant.

J is TRBJ2-1 and V is TRBV27, with 7 bases identical to TRBD2. The junction had 8 bases not matched to a gene; V was cut back by 3 bases and J by 0 bases. Germline V gives CDR1 MNHEY, CDR2 SMNVEV (reference sequence). This CDR3 has 17 residues. CDR3 loop: CASSFPPGGGSYNEQFF. The CDR3 DNA follows: TGTGCCAGCAGTTTCCCCCCCGGCGGGGGCTCCTACAATGAGCAGTTCTTC.

The chain carries TRBV27 and TRBJ2-7, with D unclear. The V gene's germline CDR1 is MNHEY and CDR2 SMNVEV (reference sequence). V gave up 5 bases and J gave up 0 bases, with 8 bases separating them. CDR3 length equals 13 residues. This chain's CDR3 is CASSLGHSYEQYF. CDR3 nucleotides: TGTGCCAGCAGTCTGGGCCACTCCTACGAGCAGTACTTC.

This chain joins TRBV5-6 and TRBJ2-1; 10 positions match TRBD2. With V trimmed by 7 bases and J by 7 bases, 8 bases remained unmatched. The CDR3 has 14 amino acids. Germline assignment: CDR1 SGHDT and CDR2 YYEEEE. The CDR3 sequence: CASEVAGGPNEQFF. The CDR3 DNA reads TGTGCCAGCGAGGTAGCGGGGGGACCAAATGAGCAGTTCTTC.

This clone came up once. Additional DNA sequences in this sample encode the identical CDR3. The genes are TRBV4-1 and TRBJ1-6; TRBD1 matches 10 bases. This CDR3 has 15 amino acids. The V gene's germline CDR1 is MGHRA and CDR2 YSYEKL. J lost 7 bases, V lost 1 base, and 1 base had no gene match. The CDR3: CASSQGTGGNSPLHF. The DNA for the CDR3 is TGCGCCAGCAGCCAAGGGACAGGGGGAAATTCACCCCTCCACTTT.

This chain connects TRBV18 to TRBJ2-2; 7 nucleotides line up with TRBD1. The CDR3 is made up of 15 amino acids. Germline lookup yields CDR1 KGHSH and CDR2 LQKENI. Trimming took 3 bases from V and 4 from J; bases not matched to a gene: 5. Written as DNA, the CDR3 is TGTGCCAGCTCACCCGGGACAGAGTCCACCGGGGAGCTGTTTTTT. Translating it yields CASSPGTESTGELFF.

The V call is TRBV7-6, the J call TRBJ2-1; TRBD1 might be the D (5 bases). Deletions cut 5 bases from V and 4 bases from J, with 9 bases between. This CDR3 comprises 13 residues. The germline gives CDR1 SGHVS, CDR2 FNYEAQ. CDR3 loop: CASSVDSYNEQFF. CDR3 nucleotide sequence: TGTGCCAGCAGCGTTGACAGTTACAATGAGCAGTTCTTC. Full variable domain (rest looked up from reference TRBV7-6 and TRBJ2-1): GAGVSQSPRYKVTKRGQDVALRCDPISGHVSLYWYRQALGQGPEFLTYFNYEAQQDKSGLPNDRFSAERPEGSISTLTIQRTEQRDSAMYRCASSVDSYNEQFFGPGTRLTVL.

The chain uses TRBV27 and TRBJ2-5; a weak D match, TRBD1 (6 bases). Germline V gene sequence: CDR1 MNHEY, CDR2 SMNVEV (reference sequence). The V and J ends lost 5 bases and 2 bases respectively, with 15 bases between them. This CDR3 is 15 amino acids long. The CDR3 nucleotides are TGTGCCAGCAGTCGCCAGGTGACAGGTCAAGAGACCCAGTACTTC. Translated, it gives CASSRQVTGQETQYF.

The J gene is TRBJ2-2, the V gene TRBV7-6; 10 nucleotides match TRBD2. Germline V CDR1 and CDR2: SGHVS, FNYEAQ. The CDR3 totals 16 residues. Germline trimming cut 4 bases from V and 5 bases from J; bases unmatched to any gene: 7. CDR3 sequence reads: CASSWQASGGTGELFF. The DNA of the CDR3 is TGTGCCAGCAGCTGGCAGGCTAGCGGGGGAACCGGGGAGCTGTTTTTT.

The gene calls are TRBV19 and TRBJ1-5, with a tentative D call TRBD1 (6 bases). The CDR3 runs to 15 residues. Germline-derived CDR1 and CDR2 are LNHDA and SQIVND (reference sequence). The V end lost 0 bases, the J end lost 6 bases, and 12 bases lay between the germline ends. The CDR3 region is CASSIDSGAVQPQHF. The CDR3 DNA is TGTGCCAGTAGTATAGATTCAGGGGCGGTTCAGCCCCAGCATTTT.

The rearrangement uses TRBV11-2 and TRBJ1-6; D may be TRBD1 (6 bases). The CDR3 runs to 15 residues. V was clipped by 2 bases and J by 9 bases, with 14 bases between them. Per the germline V gene, CDR1 is SGHAT and CDR2 is FQNNGV. This CDR3 is CASSLLQGKGSPLHF. DNA for the CDR3: TGTGCCAGCAGCTTATTACAGGGAAAGGGTTCACCCCTCCACTTT.

The chain links TRBV13 to TRBJ1-2; TRBD1 might be the D (6 bases). V lost 5 bases, J lost 7 bases, and 20 bases lay in between. This CDR3 comprises 15 residues. Germline loops: CDR1 PRHDT, CDR2 FYEKMQ (reference sequence). The DNA of the CDR3 is TGTGCCAGCAGCACCGGACAGCCGAACTCTGGTGGCTACACCTTC. This translates into CASSTGQPNSGGYTF.

CDR3 sequence: CASRTQGAAGYTF. CDR3 coding DNA: TGTGCCAGCAGGACACAGGGGGCGGCTGGCTACACCTTC. The rearrangement uses TRBV9 and TRBJ1-2; 9 nucleotides align to TRBD1. Germline-derived CDR1 and CDR2 are SGDLS and YYNGEE. The CDR3 totals 13 residues. V shed 5 bases, J shed 7 bases, and the junction held 6 bases outside the gene matches. Supplemented by reference TRBV9 and TRBJ1-2, the full variable domain reads DSGVTQTPKHLITATGQRVTLRCSPRSGDLSVYWYQQSLDQGLQFLIQYYNGEERAKGNILERFSAQQFPDLHSELNLSSLELGDSALYFCASRTQGAAGYTFGSGTRLTVV.

The chain combines TRBV13 with TRBJ2-7, with 7 bases aligning to TRBD1. J was trimmed by 6 bases and V by 5 bases; bases with no gene match: 4. Germline CDR1 reads PRHDT; CDR2 reads FYEKMQ (reference sequence). CDR3 size: 12 residues. Here the CDR3 reads CASSQGVGEQYF. The CDR3 DNA reads TGTGCCAGCAGCCAGGGGGTTGGCGAGCAGTACTTC.

V is TRBV13 and J is TRBJ1-3; tentatively, D is TRBD1 (5 bases). V dropped 0 bases and J dropped 0 bases, with 6 bases sitting between them. The V gene's germline CDR1 is PRHDT and CDR2 FYEKMQ (reference sequence). This CDR3 contains 15 residues. In nucleotides, the CDR3 is TGTGCCAGCAGCTTAGGGCAGGGCTCTGGAAACACCATATATTTT. Its translation is CASSLGQGSGNTIYF.

The chain is built from TRBV19 and TRBJ2-1, with TRBD2 identical over 9 bases. CDR3 size: 15 residues. CDR1 and CDR2 from the germline V gene are LNHDA and SQIVND (reference sequence). Trimming cost V 5 bases and J 2 bases; bases outside gene matches: 4. This CDR3 is CASSPGLAAYNEQFF. The CDR3 nucleotides are TGTGCCAGTAGTCCGGGACTAGCTGCCTACAATGAGCAGTTCTTC.

The chain employs TRBV7-9 and TRBJ2-5; the D gene is possibly TRBD1 (6 bases). This CDR3 comprises 14 residues. The germline CDR1 and CDR2 sequences are SEHNR and FQNEAQ (reference sequence). The V end was cut by 5 bases, the J end by 0 bases, with 10 bases between. CDR3 sequence reads: CASSLQGNQETQYF. The CDR3, as DNA: TGTGCCAGCAGCCTTCAGGGGAACCAAGAGACCCAGTACTTC.